What follows are 16 T cell receptor beta chains derived from one specimen sequenced in a study of T cells in localized non-small cell lung cancer (TCRdb year 2020). Library preparation was by the immunoSEQ multiplex PCR assay. TCRdb retrieved this table from immuneACCESS and kept in-frame rearrangements only. Not all clones are present; in checked studies, unresolved V genes account for under half, and no reason is known for the remainder. The sample contains under 9,500 clones, 90% to 95% of them found a single time. In total, the top ten clones hold 6.5% to 7.5% of the sample. The sample here was peripheral blood, taken before any cancer treatment. The receptor set was obtained from a woman aged 40 to 75 with stage I squamous cell lung carcinoma.

The chain is built from TRBV5-6 and TRBJ2-4; D possibly corresponds to TRBD2 (6 bases). The CDR3 consists of 15 residues. The ends were cut back, 2 bases at V and 0 bases at J, with 9 bases in the middle. From germline, CDR1 is SGHDT and CDR2 YYEEEE. Written as DNA, the CDR3 is TGTGCCAGCAGCTTTGGGGGACTAGCCAAAAACATTCAGTACTTC. It codes for CASSFGGLAKNIQYF.

This rearrangement joins TRBV11-3 to TRBJ1-1, with 7 positions matching TRBD1. Germline trimming cut 0 bases from V and 9 bases from J; bases unmatched to any gene: 7. Germline-derived CDR1 and CDR2 are SGHNT and YENEEA. This CDR3 is built from 14 residues. CDR3 nucleotide sequence: TGTGCCAGCAGCTTAGAAGGGTTCAGGGGGAAAGCTTTCTTT. As protein: CASSLEGFRGKAFF.

In this sample, this clone turned up a few times. The chain carries TRBV15 and TRBJ2-5; D is unclear. The CDR3 covers 14 residues. The V gene lost 0 bases and the J gene lost 4 bases, with 9 bases spanning the gap. The germline V gene has CDR1 LNHNV and CDR2 YYDKDF (reference sequence). Written as DNA, the CDR3 is TGTGCCACCAGCAGAGATCATAGGGTAGAGACCCAGTACTTC. Its protein is CATSRDHRVETQYF.

The chain combines TRBV5-1 with TRBJ2-3; TRBD2 matches 11 bases. The CDR3 consists of 14 residues. CDR1 and CDR2 (germline): SGHRS, YFSETQ. The V gene end was trimmed by 0 bases and the J gene end by 6 bases; junction bases not matched to a gene: 0. The CDR3 here is CASSLASGRDTQYF. Here the CDR3 DNA reads TGCGCCAGCAGCTTGGCTAGCGGGAGGGATACGCAGTATTTT.

The chain combines TRBV4-1 with TRBJ2-1; 15 bases line up with TRBD2. This CDR3 is built from 16 residues. Germline trimming cut 5 bases from V and 6 bases from J; bases unmatched to any gene: 5. Germline V gives CDR1 MGHRA, CDR2 YSYEKL. CDR3 region: CASSRGTSGGINEQFF. CDR3 bases: TGCGCCAGCAGCAGGGGGACTAGCGGGGGGATCAATGAGCAGTTCTTC.

The CDR3 sequence: CASSSGQGPTDTQYF. CDR3 sequence (DNA): TGTGCCAGCAGCTCCGGACAGGGCCCCACAGATACGCAGTATTTT. The chain employs TRBV7-3 and TRBJ2-3; TRBD1 matches 8 bases. Germline V CDR1 and CDR2: SGHTA, FQGTGA. CDR3 length: 15 residues. J was trimmed by 2 bases and V by 4 bases; bases with no gene match: 5.

The J gene is TRBJ1-4, the V gene TRBV30; 8 bases line up with TRBD1. Germline CDR1 GTSNPN, CDR2 SVGIG (reference sequence). The CDR3 spans 14 residues. CDR3 protein: CAQGADTTNEKLFF. The CDR3 DNA sequence: TGTGCTCAGGGGGCTGATACAACTAATGAAAAACTGTTTTTT.

The V call is TRBV4-2, the J call TRBJ2-1, with 7 bases matching TRBD2. After removal of 0 bases from V and 0 bases from J, the junction contained 14 bases not matched to a gene. This CDR3 is 20 amino acids long. CDR1 is LGHNA and CDR2 is YNFKEQ in the germline V gene. Written as DNA, the CDR3 is TGTGCCAGCAGCCAAGATAGGGCTGCTAGCGGTGCTAGCTCCTACAATGAGCAGTTCTTC. Protein sequence: CASSQDRAASGASSYNEQFF.

This chain uses TRBV10-3 with TRBJ2-7, with 7 bases lining up with TRBD1. J was trimmed by 2 bases and V by 3 bases; bases with no gene match: 13. CDR3 length equals 17 residues. Per germline, CDR1 ENHRY and CDR2 SYGVKD. Here the CDR3 reads CAISEADRTSTTYEQYF. The CDR3 nucleotides read TGTGCCATCAGTGAAGCGGACAGGACATCCACCACCTACGAGCAGTACTTC.

This clone showed up just once. The V gene is TRBV9, the J gene TRBJ1-1; D gene ambiguous. The germline V and J ends were trimmed by 3 bases and 8 bases, with 14 bases remaining between them. This CDR3 has 13 amino acids. The germline V gene encodes CDR1 SGDLS and CDR2 YYNGEE. CDR3: CASSERPLEEAFF. In DNA form, the CDR3 reads TGTGCCAGCAGCGAGCGGCCCCTTGAGGAAGCTTTCTTT.

V and J are TRBV7-9 and TRBJ1-1; the match to TRBD1 covers 11 bases. The germline gives CDR1 SEHNR, CDR2 FQNEAQ (reference sequence). CDR3 size: 17 residues. Trimming removed 5 bases from V and 0 bases from J; junction bases left unmatched: 8. The CDR3 bases are TGTGCCAGCAGCCGGACAGGGGGCCAGGGAATGAACACTGAAGCTTTCTTT. Amino acids: CASSRTGGQGMNTEAFF.

V usage is TRBV19 and J usage is TRBJ2-2, with 9 positions matching TRBD2. Trimming took 8 bases from V and 5 from J; bases not matched to a gene: 6. The germline V gene has CDR1 LNHDA and CDR2 SQIVND (reference sequence). The CDR3 is 14 amino acids. CDR3 sequence (DNA): TGTGCCAGTCGAGGGACTAGCCCTACCGGGGAGCTGTTTTTT. Its protein is CASRGTSPTGELFF.

The chain joins TRBV4-2 to TRBJ1-5, with 8 bases aligning to TRBD1. Germline V gives CDR1 LGHNA, CDR2 YNFKEQ. The V gene end was trimmed by 4 bases and the J gene end by 6 bases; junction bases not matched to a gene: 14. The CDR3 has 17 residues. CDR3 residues: CASSPTFTTGVGQPQHF. The CDR3 DNA follows: TGTGCCAGCAGCCCCACTTTTACGACAGGGGTAGGTCAGCCCCAGCATTTT.

CDR3 nucleotide sequence: TGTGCCAGCAGCGTCAGGGGCTTGAGCCAGGGAAGCTCCTACGAGCAGTACTTC. Translation gives CASSVRGLSQGSSYEQYF. The V gene is TRBV7-2, the J gene TRBJ2-7; D possibly corresponds to TRBD1 (6 bases). CDR1 SGHTA and CDR2 FQGNSA come from the germline V gene. The length of the CDR3 is 18 residues. Trimming shortened V by 5 bases and J by 0 bases, and 23 bases separated the two germline ends. Looking up the rest from reference TRBV7-2 and TRBJ2-7 gives the full variable domain: GAGVSQSPSNKVTEKGKDVELRCDPISGHTALYWYRQSLGQGLEFLIYFQGNSAPDKSGLPSDRFSAERTGGSVSTLTIQRTQQEDSAVYLCASSVRGLSQGSSYEQYFGPGTRLTVT.

This clone was observed a single time. The chain employs TRBV30 and TRBJ1-1; D remains unclear. V was shortened by 0 bases and J by 8 bases, with 7 bases between the two germline ends. This CDR3 comprises 11 residues. Germline values: CDR1 GTSNPN, CDR2 SVGIG (reference sequence). The CDR3 sequence is CAWSVMVEAFF. CDR3 coding DNA: TGTGCCTGGAGTGTTATGGTGGAAGCTTTCTTT.

The chain couples TRBV7-9 to TRBJ1-2, with 10 positions matching TRBD1. Germline V lookup: CDR1 SEHNR, CDR2 FQNEAQ (reference sequence). J lost 3 bases, V lost 6 bases, and 10 bases had no gene match. The length of the CDR3 is 16 residues. CDR3 amino acids: CASSSGTGASDYGYTF. Written as DNA, the CDR3 is TGTGCCAGCAGTTCCGGGACAGGGGCCTCGGACTATGGCTACACCTTC.